This T cell receptor beta chain was obtained from a study of T cell repertoires in cytomegalovirus infection. Study background: Carrying CMV and the relevant HLA type showed in public TCR beta signatures. Overall study findings and caveats: Identification of carriers of CMV plus the relevant HLA was achieved through cumulative public TCR beta family frequency. Ex vivo responses were dominated by HLA-C-restricted CMV-specific TCR beta clonotypes.

There are many counts of this clonotype. The antigen is unknown. MiXCR, applied by TCRdb to the reads, yields one record per CDR3 protein. The table includes 250,000 or so distinct CDR3 sequences, approximately 9.1% detected once. With V trimmed by 8 bases and J by 6 bases, 13 bases remained unmatched. The germline gives CDR1 SGHTA, CDR2 FQGNSA. The CDR3 totals 15 residues. This sequence originates from a human donor in good health (CMV status not recorded). Some clones in this sample may be carry-over from other donors' samples. The chain joins TRBV7-2 to TRBJ1-1; 9 positions agree with TRBD1. The specimen was PBMCs. The CDR3 loop is CASGQTGGWRAEAFF. The DNA for the CDR3 is TGTGCCAGCGGCCAAACAGGGGGCTGGCGCGCTGAAGCTTTCTTT. The full variable domain, in which reference TRBV7-2 and TRBJ1-1 provide the parts outside the CDR3, is GAGVSQSPSNKVTEKGKDVELRCDPISGHTALYWYRQSLGQGLEFLIYFQGNSAPDKSGLPSDRFSAERTGGSVSTLTIQRTQQEDSAVYLCASGQTGGWRAEAFFGQGTRLTVV.